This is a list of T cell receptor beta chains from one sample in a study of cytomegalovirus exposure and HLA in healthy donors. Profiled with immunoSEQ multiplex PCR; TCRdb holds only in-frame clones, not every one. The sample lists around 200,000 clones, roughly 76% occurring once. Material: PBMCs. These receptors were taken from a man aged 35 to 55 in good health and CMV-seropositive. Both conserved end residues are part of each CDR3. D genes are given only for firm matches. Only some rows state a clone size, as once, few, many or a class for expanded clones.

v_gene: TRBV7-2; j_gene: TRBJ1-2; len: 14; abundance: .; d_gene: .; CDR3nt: TGTGCCAGCAGCTTAGCCGCGGCGATCTATGGCTACACCTTC; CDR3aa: CASSLAAAIYGYTF
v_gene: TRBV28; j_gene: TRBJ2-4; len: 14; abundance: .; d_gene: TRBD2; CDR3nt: TGTGCCAGCACCTTGCGGGGGGCCAAAAACATTCAGTACTTC; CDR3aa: CASTLRGAKNIQYF
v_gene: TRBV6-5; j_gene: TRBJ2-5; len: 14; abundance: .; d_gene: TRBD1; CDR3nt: TGTGCCAGCAGTACCCGGACAGGGCGGGCGACCCAGTACTTC; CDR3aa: CASSTRTGRATQYF
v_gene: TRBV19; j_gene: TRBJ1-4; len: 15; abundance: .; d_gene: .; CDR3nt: TGTGCCAGTAGTCTGGGGGGGTACCGTGATGAAAAACTGTTTTTT; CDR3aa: CASSLGGYRDEKLFF
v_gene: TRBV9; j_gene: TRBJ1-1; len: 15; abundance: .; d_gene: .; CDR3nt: TGTGCCAGCAGCCTTACAGGGAAGAGGGACACTGAAGCTTTCTTT; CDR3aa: CASSLTGKRDTEAFF
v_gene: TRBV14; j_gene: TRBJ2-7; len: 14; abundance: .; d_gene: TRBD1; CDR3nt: TGTGCCAGCAGCCAAGGCAGGGGGAGTCGGGAGCAGTACTTC; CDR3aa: CASSQGRGSREQYF
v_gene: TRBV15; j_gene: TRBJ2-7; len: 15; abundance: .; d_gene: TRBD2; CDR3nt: TGTGCCACCAGGCGGGATTCGGGGGGGACCTACGAGCAGTACTTC; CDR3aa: CATRRDSGGTYEQYF
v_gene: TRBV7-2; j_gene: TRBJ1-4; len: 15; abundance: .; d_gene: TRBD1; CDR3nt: TGTGCCAGCAGCAACAACAGGGGGCGAGGTGAAAAACTGTTTTTT; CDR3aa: CASSNNRGRGEKLFF
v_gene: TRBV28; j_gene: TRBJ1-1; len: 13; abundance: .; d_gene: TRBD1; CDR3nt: TGTGCCAGCAGAAAACAGGGGACCACTGAAGCTTTCTTT; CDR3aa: CASRKQGTTEAFF
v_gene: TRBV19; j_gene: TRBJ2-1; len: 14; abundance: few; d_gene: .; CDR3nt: TGTGCCAGTAGTAGTTCGGCTAGCGCCCATGAGCAGTTCTTC; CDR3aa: CASSSSASAHEQFF
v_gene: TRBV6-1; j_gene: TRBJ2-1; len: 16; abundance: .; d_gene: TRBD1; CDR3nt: TGTGCCAGCAGTGTCACCGGACAGGGGGCTAGGAATGAGCAGTTCTTC; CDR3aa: CASSVTGQGARNEQFF
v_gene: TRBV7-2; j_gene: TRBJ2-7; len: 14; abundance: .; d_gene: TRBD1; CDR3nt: TGTGCCAGCAGCTTAGCTGGGACAGGGTGGGAGCAGTACTTC; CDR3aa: CASSLAGTGWEQYF
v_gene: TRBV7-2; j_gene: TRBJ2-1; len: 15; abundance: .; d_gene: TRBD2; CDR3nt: TGTGCCAGCAGCTTAGAAGCGGGGGGGCCCCATGAGCAGTTCTTC; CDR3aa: CASSLEAGGPHEQFF
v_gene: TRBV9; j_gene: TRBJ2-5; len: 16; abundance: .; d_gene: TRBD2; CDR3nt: TGTGCCAGCAGCACGGGGGGTAGCGGGGGATTAGAGACCCAGTACTTC; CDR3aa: CASSTGGSGGLETQYF
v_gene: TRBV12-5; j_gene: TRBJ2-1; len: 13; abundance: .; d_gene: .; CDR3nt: TGTGCTAGTGGTCCAGACAGGACCCATGAGCAGTTCTTC; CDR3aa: CASGPDRTHEQFF
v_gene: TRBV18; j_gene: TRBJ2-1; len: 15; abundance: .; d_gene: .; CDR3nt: TGTGCCAGCTCACCACAGATAGCCAGCTTTAATGAGCAGTTCTTC; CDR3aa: CASSPQIASFNEQFF
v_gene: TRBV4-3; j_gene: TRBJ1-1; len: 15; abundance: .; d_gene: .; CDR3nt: TGCGCCAGCAGCCACGGAGGACAGCAGAACACTGAAGCTTTCTTT; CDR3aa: CASSHGGQQNTEAFF
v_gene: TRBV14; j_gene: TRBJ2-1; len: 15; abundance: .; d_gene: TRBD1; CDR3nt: TGTGCCAGCAGCCCCCTGGGGACAGCCTACAATGAGCAGTTCTTC; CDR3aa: CASSPLGTAYNEQFF
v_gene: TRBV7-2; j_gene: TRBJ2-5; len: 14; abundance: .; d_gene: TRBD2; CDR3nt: TGTGCCAGCGCCGGGACTAACAACCGGAAAGAGCAGTACTTC; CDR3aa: CASAGTNNRKEQYF
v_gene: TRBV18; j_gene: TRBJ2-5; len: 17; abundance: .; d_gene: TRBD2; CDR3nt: TGTGCCAGCTCATCCGGACTAGCGGGGGGGCCGTGGGAGACCCAGTACTTC; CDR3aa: CASSSGLAGGPWETQYF
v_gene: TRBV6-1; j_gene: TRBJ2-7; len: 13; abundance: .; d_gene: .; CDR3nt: TGTGCCAGCAGTCCTAGGGGCATCTACGAGCAGTACTTC; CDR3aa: CASSPRGIYEQYF
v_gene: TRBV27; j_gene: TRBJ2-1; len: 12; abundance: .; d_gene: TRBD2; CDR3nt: TGTGCCAGCAGGACTAGCATCCATGAGCAGTTCTTC; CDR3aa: CASRTSIHEQFF
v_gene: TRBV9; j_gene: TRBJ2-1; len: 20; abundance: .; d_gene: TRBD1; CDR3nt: TGTGCCAGCAGCCCCAGCTGGTATCAGGGGGCGAGACTAGACTACAATGAGCAGTTCTTC; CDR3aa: CASSPSWYQGARLDYNEQFF
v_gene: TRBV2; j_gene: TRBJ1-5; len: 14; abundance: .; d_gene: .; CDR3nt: TGTGCCAGCAGTGAACTAACCCGCGATCAGCCCCAGCATTTT; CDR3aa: CASSELTRDQPQHF
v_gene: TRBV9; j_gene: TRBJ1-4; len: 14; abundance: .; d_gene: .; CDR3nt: TGTGCCAGCAGCGTAGCTGGGGCGAATGAAAAACTGTTTTTT; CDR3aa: CASSVAGANEKLFF
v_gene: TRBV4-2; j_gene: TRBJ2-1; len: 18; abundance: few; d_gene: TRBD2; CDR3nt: TGTGCCAGCAGCCAGTCTTCCAGCGGGGGGGCCATCTACAATGAGCAGTTCTTC; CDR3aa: CASSQSSSGGAIYNEQFF
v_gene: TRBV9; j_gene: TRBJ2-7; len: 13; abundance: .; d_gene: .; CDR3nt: TGTGCCAGCAGCGTAGACGCGGACTACGAGCAGTACTTC; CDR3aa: CASSVDADYEQYF
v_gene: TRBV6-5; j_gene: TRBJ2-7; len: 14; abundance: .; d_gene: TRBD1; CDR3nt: TGTGCCAGCAGTTACCTGGACAGGGCCCACGAGCAGTACTTC; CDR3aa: CASSYLDRAHEQYF
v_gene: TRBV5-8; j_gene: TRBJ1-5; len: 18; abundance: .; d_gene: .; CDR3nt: TGTGCCAGCAGCTTGTACCCCACCCCGGGCAGGGCCGATCAGCCCCAGCATTTT; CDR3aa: CASSLYPTPGRADQPQHF
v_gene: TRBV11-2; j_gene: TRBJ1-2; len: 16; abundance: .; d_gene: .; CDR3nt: TGTGCCAGCAGCTTATCCCAGGAGGGTCATAACTATGGCTACACCTTC; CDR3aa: CASSLSQEGHNYGYTF
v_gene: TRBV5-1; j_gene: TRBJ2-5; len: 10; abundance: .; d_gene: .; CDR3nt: TGCGCCAGCGGCTCGGAGACCCAGTACTTC; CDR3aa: CASGSETQYF
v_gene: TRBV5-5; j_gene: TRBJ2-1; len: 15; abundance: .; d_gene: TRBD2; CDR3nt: TGTGCCAGCAGCTCCAGCGGGGGACTTTACAATGAGCAGTTCTTC; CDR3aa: CASSSSGGLYNEQFF
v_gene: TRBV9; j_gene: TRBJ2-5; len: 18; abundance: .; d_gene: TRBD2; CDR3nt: TGTGCCAGCAGCGCTCCGCCGGGGACTAGCGGTTACCAAGAGACCCAGTACTTC; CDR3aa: CASSAPPGTSGYQETQYF
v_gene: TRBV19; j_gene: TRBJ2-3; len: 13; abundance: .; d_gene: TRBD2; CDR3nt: TGTGCCAGTAATGTCGGGGGGACAGATACGCAGTATTTT; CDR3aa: CASNVGGTDTQYF
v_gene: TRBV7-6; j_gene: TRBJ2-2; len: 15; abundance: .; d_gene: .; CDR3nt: TGTGCCAGCAGCTTAGCGACAGATTACACCGGGGAGCTGTTTTTT; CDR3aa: CASSLATDYTGELFF
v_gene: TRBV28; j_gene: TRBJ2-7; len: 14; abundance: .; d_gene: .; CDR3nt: TGTGCCAGCATCCAACCGGGGGGCTCGTACGAGCAGTACTTC; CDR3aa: CASIQPGGSYEQYF
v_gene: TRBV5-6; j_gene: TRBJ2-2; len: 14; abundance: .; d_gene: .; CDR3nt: TGTGCCAGCAGCCTACTACAGGGAAGGGGGGAGCTGTTTTTT; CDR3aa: CASSLLQGRGELFF
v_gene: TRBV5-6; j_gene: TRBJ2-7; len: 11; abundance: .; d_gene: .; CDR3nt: TGTGCCAGCAGATACGGAGGCGAGCAGTACTTC; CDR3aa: CASRYGGEQYF
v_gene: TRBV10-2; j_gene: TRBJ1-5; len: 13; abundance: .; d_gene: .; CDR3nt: TGCGCCAGCAGTGAGAGTCGAAGCCAGCCCCAGCATTTT; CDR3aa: CASSESRSQPQHF
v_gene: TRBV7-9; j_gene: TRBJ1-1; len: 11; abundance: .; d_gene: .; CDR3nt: TGTGCCAGCAATCGGAACACTGAAGCTTTCTTT; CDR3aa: CASNRNTEAFF
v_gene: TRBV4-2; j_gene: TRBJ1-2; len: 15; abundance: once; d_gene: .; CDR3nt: TGTGCCAGCAGCCAAGTCGGGTCCCAAAACTATGGCTACACCTTC; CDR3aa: CASSQVGSQNYGYTF
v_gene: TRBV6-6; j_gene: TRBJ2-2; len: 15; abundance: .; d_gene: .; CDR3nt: TGTGCCAGCACCGAGACCGGGACTCTCCCGGGGGAGCTGTTTTTT; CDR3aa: CASTETGTLPGELFF
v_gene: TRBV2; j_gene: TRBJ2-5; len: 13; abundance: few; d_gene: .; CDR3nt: TGTGCCAGCAAGAAGGAGGCGCAAGAGACCCAGTACTTC; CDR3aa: CASKKEAQETQYF
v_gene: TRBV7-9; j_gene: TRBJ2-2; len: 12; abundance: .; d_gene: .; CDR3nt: TGTGCCAGCAGCGGTTCGGCCGGGGAGCTGTTTTTT; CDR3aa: CASSGSAGELFF
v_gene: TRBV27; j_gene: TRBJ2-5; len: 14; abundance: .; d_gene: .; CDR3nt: TGTGCCAGCAGTTTATATCACTCACTCCCGACCCAGTACTTC; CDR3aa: CASSLYHSLPTQYF
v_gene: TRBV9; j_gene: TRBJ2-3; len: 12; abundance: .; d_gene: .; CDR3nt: TGTGCCAGCAGCCCCGGGACAGATACGCAGTATTTT; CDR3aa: CASSPGTDTQYF
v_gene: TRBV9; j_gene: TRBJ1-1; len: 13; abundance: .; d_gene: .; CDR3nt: TGTGCCAGCAGCGTAGGCCAGTTCACTGAAGCTTTCTTT; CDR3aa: CASSVGQFTEAFF
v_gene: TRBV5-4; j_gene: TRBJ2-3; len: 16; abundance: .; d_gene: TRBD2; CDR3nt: TGTGCCAGCAGCTGGGTCCCAGCGGGGGGTTCAGATACGCAGTATTTT; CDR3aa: CASSWVPAGGSDTQYF
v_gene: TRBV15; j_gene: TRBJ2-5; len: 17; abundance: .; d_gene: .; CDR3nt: TGTGCCACCAGCAAATATGATTCCGGGACATCCAGGGGGACCCAGTACTTC; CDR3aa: CATSKYDSGTSRGTQYF
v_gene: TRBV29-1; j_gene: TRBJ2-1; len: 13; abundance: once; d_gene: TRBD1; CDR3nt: TGCAGCGTTGATGGGCAGGGGGACAATGAGCAGTTCTTC; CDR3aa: CSVDGQGDNEQFF